This paragraph reports one T cell receptor (beta chain). This clone's antigen is unknown. One end of the junction does not line up with germline, which may come from a read error. These data come from a study of tumor and adjacent non-tumor tissue in lung cancer (dated by TCRdb to 2016 to 2018). Background for the entire study: Of the cohort, more than ten patients had adenocarcinoma, 2 had squamous cell carcinoma and 1 had small cell lung cancer. The roughly 15 enrolled patients, of whom some ten were men and 5 were women, were aged about 31 to 76 years and were diagnosed with TNM stage I to III disease. In total, sequencing yielded approximately 130,000,000 productive TCRbeta reads, which works out to an average of about 4.2 million reads per sample. Bulk TCRbeta repertoires were compared between lung tumor tissue and matched distant non-tumor lung tissue obtained from fewer than 16 lung cancer patients. Fewer than 35 paired specimens, one tumor and one normal lung sample per patient, were profiled by TCRbeta CDR3 sequencing. Overall results and qualifications from the work: Younger patients had significantly higher TCR diversity, and higher tumor TCR diversity was associated with shorter overall and disease-free survival. Neither the sequencing platform nor unique molecular identifiers are mentioned in the methods. Peripheral blood was not sequenced, so blood TCRbeta repertoires in these lung cancer patients were not examined. Only about 14 patients were in the cohort, and the authors stated that larger samples and more detailed clinical data are needed. Tumor tissue showed significantly greater TCR diversity (inverse Simpson) than normal lung tissue (431.37 vs 166.20, P = 0.0075, Mann-Whitney U test). The top 100 clones accounted for a significantly larger cumulative portion of the repertoire in normal lung than in tumor tissue.

RNA was isolated from bulk, unsorted tissue, and RNA quality was assessed with a NanoDrop ND-1000 and an Agilent 2100. Newly diagnosed lung cancer patients without prior chemotherapy who had been admitted for thoracic surgery in China between August and November 2014 were enrolled as donors. Patients who had received previous radiotherapy or chemotherapy, or who had another concurrent cancer, were excluded from the study. Pieces of surgical tissue measuring about 1-2.1 cm3 were kept in RNAlater solution and stored at -80 degrees C until use. Library prep was done by multiplex PCR. The listed sequencing device is Illumina HiSeq 2500. Following protocols modified from ARM-PCR, the researchers constructed TCRbeta libraries through three rounds of nested PCR with primers (Table S4). PCR products of 200-500 bp were gel-excised and purified with the QIAquick gel extraction kit before sequencing. The original pipeline was this. Trimmomatic was used to clean the reads, FLASH was used to merge the reads into complete CDR3 sequences, and MiTCR was used to assign the reads to V(D)J germline segments. Clonal diversity was computed as the inverse Simpson's index with VDJtools. A read counted as productive if the sequence was in-frame and lacked a premature stop codon. The public reads were reprocessed in TCRdb via fastp at Q25 and MiXCR, keeping in-frame beta chains. Entries are consolidated by CDR3 protein sequence, retaining the most common genes and DNA. The V and J calls and clone size are TCRdb's, not the authors'. Across this sample there are approximately 79,000 distinct CDR3 sequences, with 61% seen only once. Together, the top ten hold more than 14% of the sample.

The origin of this receptor is a man between 65 and 85 years old with non-small cell lung cancer. Sequenced input: lung tumor tissue.

The CDR3 here reads CASTDQGGNYEQHF. The nucleotide sequence reads as follows: TGTGCCAGCACTGACCAGGGGGGAAACTACGAGCAACACTTC. Recombination connected TRBV12-3 or TRBV12-4 to TRBJ2-7, and possibly TRBD1, on 7 matching bases. There are 14 amino acids in the CDR3, from cysteine to phenylalanine inclusive. The kept DNA is CDR3 alone, 42 bases in frame from the first base.